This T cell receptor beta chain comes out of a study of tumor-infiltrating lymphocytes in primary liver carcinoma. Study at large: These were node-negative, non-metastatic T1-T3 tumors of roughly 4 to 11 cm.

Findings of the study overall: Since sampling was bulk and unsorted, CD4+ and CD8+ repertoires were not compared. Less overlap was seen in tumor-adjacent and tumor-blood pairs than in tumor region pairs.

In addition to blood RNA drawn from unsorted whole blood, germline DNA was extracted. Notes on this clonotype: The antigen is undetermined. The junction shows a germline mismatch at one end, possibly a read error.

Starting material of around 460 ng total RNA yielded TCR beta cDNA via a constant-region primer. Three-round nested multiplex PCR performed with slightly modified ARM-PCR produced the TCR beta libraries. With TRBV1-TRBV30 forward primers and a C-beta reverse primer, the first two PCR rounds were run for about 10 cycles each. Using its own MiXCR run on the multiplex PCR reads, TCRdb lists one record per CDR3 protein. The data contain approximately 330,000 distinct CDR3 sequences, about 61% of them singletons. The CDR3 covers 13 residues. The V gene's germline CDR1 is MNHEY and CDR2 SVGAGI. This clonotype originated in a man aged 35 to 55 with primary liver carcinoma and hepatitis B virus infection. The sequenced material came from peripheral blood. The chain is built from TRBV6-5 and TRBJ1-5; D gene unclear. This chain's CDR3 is CVSSYSVRDLQHF. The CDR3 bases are TGTGTCAGCAGTTACTCGGTTCGGGATTTACAGCATTTT.